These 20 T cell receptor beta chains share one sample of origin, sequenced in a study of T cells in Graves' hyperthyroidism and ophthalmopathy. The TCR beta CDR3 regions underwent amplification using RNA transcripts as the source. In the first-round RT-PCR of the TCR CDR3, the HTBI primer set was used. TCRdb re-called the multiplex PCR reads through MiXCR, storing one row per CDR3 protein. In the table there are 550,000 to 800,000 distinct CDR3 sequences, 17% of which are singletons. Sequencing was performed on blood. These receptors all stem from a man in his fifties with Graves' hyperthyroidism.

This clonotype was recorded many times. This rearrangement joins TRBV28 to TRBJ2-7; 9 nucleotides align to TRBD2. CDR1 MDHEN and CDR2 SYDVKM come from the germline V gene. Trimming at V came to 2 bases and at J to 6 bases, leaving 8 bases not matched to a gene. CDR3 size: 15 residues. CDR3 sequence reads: CASSLIVAGGPEQYF. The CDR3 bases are TGTGCCAGCAGTTTAATAGTGGCGGGAGGGCCCGAGCAGTACTTC.

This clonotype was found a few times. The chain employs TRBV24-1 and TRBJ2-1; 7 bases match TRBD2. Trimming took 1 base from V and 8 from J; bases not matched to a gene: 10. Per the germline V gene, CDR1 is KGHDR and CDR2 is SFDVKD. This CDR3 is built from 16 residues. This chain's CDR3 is CATSDLGGSEGYEQFF. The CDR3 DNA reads TGTGCCACCAGTGATTTAGGCGGGAGTGAAGGGTATGAGCAGTTCTTC.

The CDR3 sequence is CASSYGVGVGNTEAFF. The CDR3, as DNA: TGTGCCAGCAGTTACGGGGTCGGAGTGGGGAACACTGAAGCTTTCTTT. This chain joins TRBV6-5 and TRBJ1-1; D call uncertain. V was pared by 2 bases and J by 1 base, with 14 bases between. This CDR3 is 16 amino acids long. CDR1 is MNHEY, CDR2 SVGAGI, per germline.

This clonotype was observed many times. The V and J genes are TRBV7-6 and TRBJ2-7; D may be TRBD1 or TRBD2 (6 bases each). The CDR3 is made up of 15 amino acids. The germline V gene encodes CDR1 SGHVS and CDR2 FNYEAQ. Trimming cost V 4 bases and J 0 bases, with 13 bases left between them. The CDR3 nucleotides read TGTGCCAGCAGCTGGCGACTAGGGGGCTCCTACGAGCAGTACTTC. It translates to CASSWRLGGSYEQYF.

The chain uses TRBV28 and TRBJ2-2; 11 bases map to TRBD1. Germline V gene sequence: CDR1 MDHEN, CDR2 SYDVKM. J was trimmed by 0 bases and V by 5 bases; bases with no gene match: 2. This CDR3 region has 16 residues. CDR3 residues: CASSGQGAANTGELFF. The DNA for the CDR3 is TGTGCCAGCAGTGGACAGGGGGCGGCGAACACCGGGGAGCTGTTTTTT. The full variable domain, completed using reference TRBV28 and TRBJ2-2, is DVKVTQSSRYLVKRTGEKVFLECVQDMDHENMFWYRQDPGLGLRLIYFSYDVKMKEKGDIPEGYSVSREKKERFSLILESASTNQTSMYLCASSGQGAANTGELFFGEGSRLTVL.

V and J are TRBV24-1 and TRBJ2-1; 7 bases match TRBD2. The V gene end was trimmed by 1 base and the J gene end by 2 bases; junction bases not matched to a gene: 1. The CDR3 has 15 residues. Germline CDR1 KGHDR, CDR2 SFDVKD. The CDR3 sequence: CATSDLAGTYNEQFF. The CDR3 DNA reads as TGTGCCACCAGTGATTTAGCGGGGACCTACAATGAGCAGTTCTTC.

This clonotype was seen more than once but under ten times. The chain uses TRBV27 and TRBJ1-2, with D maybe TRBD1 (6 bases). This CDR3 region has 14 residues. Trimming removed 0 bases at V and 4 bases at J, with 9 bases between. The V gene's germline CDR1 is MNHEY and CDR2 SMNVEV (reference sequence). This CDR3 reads CASSLSKGGYGYTF. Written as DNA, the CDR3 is TGTGCCAGCAGTTTATCGAAGGGGGGCTATGGCTACACCTTC.

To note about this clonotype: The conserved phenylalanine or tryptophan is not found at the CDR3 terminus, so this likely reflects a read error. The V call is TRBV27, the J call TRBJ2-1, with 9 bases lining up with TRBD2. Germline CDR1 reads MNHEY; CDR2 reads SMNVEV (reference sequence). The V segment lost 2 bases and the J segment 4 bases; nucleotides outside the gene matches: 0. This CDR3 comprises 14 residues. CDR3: CASSLAGGYNEQFS. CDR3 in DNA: TGTGCCAGCAGTTTAGCGGGAGGGTACAATGAGCAGTTCTCC.

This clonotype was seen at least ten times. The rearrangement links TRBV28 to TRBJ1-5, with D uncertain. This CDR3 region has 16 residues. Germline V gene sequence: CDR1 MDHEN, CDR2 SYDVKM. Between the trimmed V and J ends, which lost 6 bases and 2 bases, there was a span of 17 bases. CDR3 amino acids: CASSPFGVRGNQPQHF. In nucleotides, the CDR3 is TGTGCCAGCAGCCCTTTTGGGGTTCGGGGCAATCAGCCCCAGCATTTT.

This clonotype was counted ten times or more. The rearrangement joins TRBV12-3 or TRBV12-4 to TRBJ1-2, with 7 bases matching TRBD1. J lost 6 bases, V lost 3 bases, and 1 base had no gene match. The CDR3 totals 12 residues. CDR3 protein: CASSFGTDGYTF. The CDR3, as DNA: TGTGCCAGCAGTTTTGGGACAGATGGCTACACCTTC.

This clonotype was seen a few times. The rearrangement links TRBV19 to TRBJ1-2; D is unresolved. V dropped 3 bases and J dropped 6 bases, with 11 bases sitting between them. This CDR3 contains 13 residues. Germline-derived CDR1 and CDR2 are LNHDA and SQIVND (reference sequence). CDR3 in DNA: TGTGCCAGTAGTATCACAGTTTGGGATGGCTACACCTTC. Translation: CASSITVWDGYTF.

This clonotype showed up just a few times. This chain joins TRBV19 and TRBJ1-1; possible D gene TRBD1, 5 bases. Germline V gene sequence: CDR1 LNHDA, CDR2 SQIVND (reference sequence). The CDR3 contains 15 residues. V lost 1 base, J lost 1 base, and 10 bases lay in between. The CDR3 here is CASSIVPGQNTEAFF. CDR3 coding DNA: TGTGCCAGTAGTATAGTTCCGGGGCAGAACACTGAAGCTTTCTTT.

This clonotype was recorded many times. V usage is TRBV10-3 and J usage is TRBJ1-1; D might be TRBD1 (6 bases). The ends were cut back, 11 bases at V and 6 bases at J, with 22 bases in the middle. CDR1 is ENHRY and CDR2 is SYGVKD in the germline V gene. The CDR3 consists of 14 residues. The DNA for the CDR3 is TGTGCCTCCGGGACACATCTCTTCGGAGCTGAAGCTTTCTTT. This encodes CASGTHLFGAEAFF.

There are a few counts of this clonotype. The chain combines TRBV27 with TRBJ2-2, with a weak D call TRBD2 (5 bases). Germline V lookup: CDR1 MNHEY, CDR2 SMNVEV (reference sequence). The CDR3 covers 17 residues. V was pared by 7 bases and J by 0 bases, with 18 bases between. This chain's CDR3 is CASTSRAGVTNTGELFF. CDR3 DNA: TGTGCCAGCACCTCCCGGGCCGGGGTAACGAACACCGGGGAGCTGTTTTTT.

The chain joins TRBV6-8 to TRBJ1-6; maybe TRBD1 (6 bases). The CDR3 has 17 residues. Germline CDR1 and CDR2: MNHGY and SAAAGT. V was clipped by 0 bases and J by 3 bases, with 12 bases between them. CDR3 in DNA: TGTGCCAGCAGTTACTCGAAGGGGGGAGACTATAATTCACCCCTCCACTTT. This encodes CASSYSKGGDYNSPLHF.

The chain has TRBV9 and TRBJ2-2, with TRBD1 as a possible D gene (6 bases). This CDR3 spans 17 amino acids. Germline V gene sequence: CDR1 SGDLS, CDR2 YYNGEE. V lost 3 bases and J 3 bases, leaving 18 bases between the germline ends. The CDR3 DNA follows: TGTGCCAGCAGCGCGCCGCGTTCAGGGGCTGACACCGGGGAGCTGTTTTTT. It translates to CASSAPRSGADTGELFF.

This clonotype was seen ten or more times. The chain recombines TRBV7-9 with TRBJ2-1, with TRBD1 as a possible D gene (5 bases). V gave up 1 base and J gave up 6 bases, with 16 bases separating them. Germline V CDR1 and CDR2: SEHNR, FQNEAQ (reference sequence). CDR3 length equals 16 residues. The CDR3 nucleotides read TGTGCCAGCAGCTTAGTTGGGGCAGGGTCGGGCAATGAGCAGTTCTTC. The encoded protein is CASSLVGAGSGNEQFF.

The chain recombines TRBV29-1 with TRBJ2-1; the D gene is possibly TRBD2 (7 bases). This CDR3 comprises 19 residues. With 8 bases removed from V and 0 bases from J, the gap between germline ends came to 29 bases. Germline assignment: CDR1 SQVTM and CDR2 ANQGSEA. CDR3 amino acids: CSSSPGGKNGALSYNEQFF. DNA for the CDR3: TGCAGCTCATCCCCGGGGGGCAAAAACGGGGCTCTCTCCTACAATGAGCAGTTCTTC.

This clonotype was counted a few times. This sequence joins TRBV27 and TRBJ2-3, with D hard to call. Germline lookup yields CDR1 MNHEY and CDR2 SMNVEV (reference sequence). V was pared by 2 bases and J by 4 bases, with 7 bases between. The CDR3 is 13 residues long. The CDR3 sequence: CASSLRWADTQYF. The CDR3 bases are TGTGCCAGCAGTTTACGCTGGGCAGATACGCAGTATTTT.

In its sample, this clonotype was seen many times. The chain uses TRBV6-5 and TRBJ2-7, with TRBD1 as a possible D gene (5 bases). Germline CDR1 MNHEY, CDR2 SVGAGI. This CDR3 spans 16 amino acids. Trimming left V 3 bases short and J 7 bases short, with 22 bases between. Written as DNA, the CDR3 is TGTGCCAGCAGTTATAAAAGACGGGCAGGGTCTAAAGAGCAGTACTTC. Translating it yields CASSYKRRAGSKEQYF.